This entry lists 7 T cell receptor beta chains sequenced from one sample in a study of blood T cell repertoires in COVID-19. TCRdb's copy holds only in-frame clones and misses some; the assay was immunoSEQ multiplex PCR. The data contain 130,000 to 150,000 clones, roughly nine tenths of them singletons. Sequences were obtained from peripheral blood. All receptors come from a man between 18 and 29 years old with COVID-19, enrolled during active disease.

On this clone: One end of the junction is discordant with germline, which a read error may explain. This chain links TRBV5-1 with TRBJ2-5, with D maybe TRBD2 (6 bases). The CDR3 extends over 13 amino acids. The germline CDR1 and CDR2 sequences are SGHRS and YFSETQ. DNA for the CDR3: TGCGCCAGCAGCTTTGACGTTCGGGAGATCCAGTACTTC. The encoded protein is CASSFDVREIQYF. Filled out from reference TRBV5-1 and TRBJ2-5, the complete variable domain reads KAGVTQTPRYLIKTRGQQVTLSCSPISGHRSVSWYQQTPGQGLQFLFEYFSETQRNKGNFPGRFSGRQFSNSRSEMNVSTLELGDSALYLCASSFDVREIQYFGPGTRLLVL.

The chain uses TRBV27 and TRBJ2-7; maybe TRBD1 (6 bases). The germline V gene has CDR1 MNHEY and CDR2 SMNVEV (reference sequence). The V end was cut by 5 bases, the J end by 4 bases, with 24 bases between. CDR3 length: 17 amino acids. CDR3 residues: CASSPRGSTTGPYEQYF. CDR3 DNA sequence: TGTGCCAGCAGTCCGAGGGGGAGCACTACAGGGCCGTACGAGCAGTACTTC.

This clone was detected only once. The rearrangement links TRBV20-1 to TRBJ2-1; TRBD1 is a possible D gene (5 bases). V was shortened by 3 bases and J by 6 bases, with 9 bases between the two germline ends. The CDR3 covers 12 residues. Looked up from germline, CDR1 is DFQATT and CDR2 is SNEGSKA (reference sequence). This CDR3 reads CSASRRGNEQFF. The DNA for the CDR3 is TGCAGTGCTAGTAGAAGGGGCAATGAGCAGTTCTTC.

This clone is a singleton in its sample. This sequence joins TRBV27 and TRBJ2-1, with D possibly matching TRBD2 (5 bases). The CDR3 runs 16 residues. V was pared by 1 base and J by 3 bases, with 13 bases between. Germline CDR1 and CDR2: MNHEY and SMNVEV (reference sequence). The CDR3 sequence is CASSLLGSKGYNEQFF. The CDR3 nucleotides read TGTGCCAGCAGTTTATTGGGGAGTAAGGGCTACAATGAGCAGTTCTTC.

In DNA, the CDR3 is TGCAGCGTTGAAGATGACAGCTCTTACGAGCAGTACTTC. Protein product: CSVEDDSSYEQYF. The chain employs TRBV29-1 and TRBJ2-7; D is possibly TRBD1 (5 bases). Germline CDR1 and CDR2: SQVTM and ANQGSEA. V was trimmed by 0 bases and J by 4 bases, leaving 10 bases between them. This CDR3 has 13 amino acids.

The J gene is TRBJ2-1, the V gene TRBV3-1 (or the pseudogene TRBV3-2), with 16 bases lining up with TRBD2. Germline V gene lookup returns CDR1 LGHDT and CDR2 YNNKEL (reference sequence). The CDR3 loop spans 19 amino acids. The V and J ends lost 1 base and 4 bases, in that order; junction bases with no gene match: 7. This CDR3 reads CASSQGGLAGGVLYNEQFF. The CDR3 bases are TGTGCCAGCAGCCAAGGGGGACTAGCGGGAGGGGTCCTATACAATGAGCAGTTCTTC.

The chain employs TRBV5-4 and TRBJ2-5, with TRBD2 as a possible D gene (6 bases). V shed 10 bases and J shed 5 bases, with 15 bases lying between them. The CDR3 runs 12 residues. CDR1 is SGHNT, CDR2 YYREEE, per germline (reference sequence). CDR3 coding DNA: TGTGCCCTAGGGCGGGGAGAGGAGACCCAGTACTTC. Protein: CALGRGEETQYF.